A selection of T cell receptor beta chains follows, all from one sample in a study of shared clonotypes between healthy human individuals. TCRdb's copy holds only in-frame clones and misses some; the assay was immunoSEQ multiplex PCR. The sample comprises around 1.9 million clones, roughly 91% of which are singletons, and approximately 1.7% rests with the top ten. Specimen: naive CD8+ T cells from PBMCs. Source of these receptors: a man younger than 35 in good health. Some clones in this sample may be carry-over from other donors' samples. CDR3s include the opening cysteine and the closing phenylalanine or tryptophan. A D gene is named only where the DNA matches it firmly. Clone size is not always given. Where it is, it says once, few, many or a class for expanded clones.

TRBD2	TRBJ2-3	TRBV9	NA	TGTGCCAGCAGCGTAGAACTAGCGGACCTTAGCACAGATACGCAGTATTTT	CASSVELADLSTDTQYF
NA	TRBJ2-2	TRBV12-2	NA	TGTGCAAGTCGCTTAGCGTTTGGGACTAGCGGGAGAATGAACACCGGGGAGCTGTTTTTT	CASRLAFGTSGRMNTGELFF
NA	TRBJ1-1	TRBV7-8	NA	TGTGCCAGCAGCCGCAAAGGGACTGAAGCTTTCTTT	CASSRKGTEAFF
NA	TRBJ2-6	TRBV9	NA	TGTGCCAGCAGCGTAGTAAGGGGAAGTTCAGCTGGGGCCAACGTCCTGACTTTC	CASSVVRGSSAGANVLTF
NA	TRBJ1-5	TRBV18	NA	TGTGCCAGCTCACCGACTGGACAGCAAGAGGGGGGCGGTCAGCCCCAGCATTTT	CASSPTGQQEGGGQPQHF
TRBD1	TRBJ2-1	TRBV4-1	NA	TGCGCCAGCAGCCGAGCCGGACAGGACAGGGTGGTAAACAATGAGCAGTTCTTC	CASSRAGQDRVVNNEQFF
NA	TRBJ1-1	TRBV15	NA	TGTGCCACCAGCAGAGATCCGAAGGGCACTGAAGCTTTCTTT	CATSRDPKGTEAFF
TRBD1	TRBJ2-7	TRBV7-9	few	TGTGCCAGCAGCAACCGGGACAGGAGCTCCTACGAGCAGTACTTC	CASSNRDRSSYEQYF
NA	TRBJ2-5	TRBV15	NA	TGTGCCACCAGACGGAGAGGGGTCCAAGAGACCCAGTACTTC	CATRRRGVQETQYF
TRBD2	TRBJ2-5	TRBV10-3	NA	TGTGCCATCAGTGACTTGGGGAGCGGGAGTGGCGAGACCCAGTACTTC	CAISDLGSGSGETQYF
NA	TRBJ1-2	TRBV5-6	NA	TGTGCCAGCAGCTTGGGGGCTGACATGAGGGTGGATGGCTACACCTTC	CASSLGADMRVDGYTF
NA	TRBJ1-1	TRBV11-2	NA	TGTGCCAGCAGCTTAGTAACTGAATTGAACACTGAAGCTTTCTTT	CASSLVTELNTEAFF
NA	TRBJ2-1	TRBV9	NA	TGTGCCAGCAGCGTAGTACCAGCCAGCTCCTACAATGAGCAGTTCTTC	CASSVVPASSYNEQFF
NA	TRBJ2-6	TRBV29-1	NA	TGCAGCGTTGAAACTCAGGGCATCTTTGGGGCCAACGTCCTGACTTTC	CSVETQGIFGANVLTF
NA	TRBJ2-7	TRBV7-6	NA	TGTGCCAGCAGCTTAGAAAATTGGGAGCCCTGGATGTACTTC	CASSLENWEPWMYF
NA	TRBJ2-7	TRBV7-9	NA	TGTGCCAGCAGCTTAGGATCCATCGGGACGGCGGCGGACGAGCAGTACTTC	CASSLGSIGTAADEQYF
NA	TRBJ1-1	TRBV7-9	NA	TGTGCCAGCAGCTTAGCGGGGTTGGGGAATGAAGCTTTCTTT	CASSLAGLGNEAFF
NA	TRBJ2-7	TRBV19	NA	TGTGCCAGTACTTTTGGGACTGGGAGCTCCTACGAGCAGTACTTC	CASTFGTGSSYEQYF
TRBD1	TRBJ2-5	TRBV7-8	NA	TGTGCCAGCAGCCAGAACAGGGGGCGCGAGACCCAGTACTTC	CASSQNRGRETQYF
NA	TRBJ1-2	TRBV9	NA	TGTGCCAGCAGCGTAAGCGCTACCTCTTTAGGGTTTCAGGGCTACACCTTC	CASSVSATSLGFQGYTF
NA	TRBJ2-7	TRBV11-2	NA	TGTGCCAGCAGCTTAGATCTAGGACAACTGTACTACGAGCAGTACTTC	CASSLDLGQLYYEQYF
NA	TRBJ1-1	TRBV11-2	NA	TGTGCCAGCAGCCACCGGGACACTTATGAAGCTTTCTTT	CASSHRDTYEAFF
NA	TRBJ1-2	TRBV28	NA	TGTGCCAGCAGTCAGCTATTACGGGATCCCAGAGGTGGCTACACCTTC	CASSQLLRDPRGGYTF
NA	TRBJ2-1	TRBV6-5	NA	TGTGCCAGCGGTCGTGGCGGGATGAATGAGCAGTTCTTC	CASGRGGMNEQFF
TRBD2	TRBJ2-7	TRBV27	NA	TGTGCCAGCAGTTTACAGCGGGACTACGAGCAGTACTTC	CASSLQRDYEQYF
TRBD2	TRBJ2-7	TRBV7-9	once	TGTGCCAGCAGCTCCCCCCGAGGTCGGCGGGAGACGGAGGAGCAGTACTTC	CASSSPRGRRETEEQYF
NA	TRBJ1-5	TRBV10-3	NA	TGTGCCATCAGTGAGTCATCGACCAGGGGAAGCAATCAGCCCCAGCATTTT	CAISESSTRGSNQPQHF
NA	TRBJ1-2	TRBV9	NA	TGTGCCAGCAGCGTAGTCGGAGGGGCGCGGGAAGAAGGCTACACCTTC	CASSVVGGAREEGYTF
TRBD1	TRBJ2-2	TRBV4-1	NA	TGCGCCAGCAGCCAGATCGGGACAGGGATCCGCGGGGAGCTGTTTTTT	CASSQIGTGIRGELFF
NA	TRBJ2-7	TRBV7-6	NA	TGTGCCAGCAGCTTAGGGGGCCTCCTACAGTACGAGCAGTACTTC	CASSLGGLLQYEQYF
TRBD2	TRBJ2-2	TRBV28	NA	TGTGCCAGCAGTTTTTGGACTAGCGGGACCCACACCGGGGAGCTGTTTTTT	CASSFWTSGTHTGELFF
TRBD2	TRBJ2-7	TRBV28	once	TGTGCCAGCAGTTTGGGACTAGCGGGATATCTCGAGCAGTACTTC	CASSLGLAGYLEQYF
NA	TRBJ2-2	TRBV11-2	NA	TGTGCCAGCAGACCAAAGGAGGGGGTAGTCGGCGGGGAGCTGTTTTTT	CASRPKEGVVGGELFF
TRBD2	TRBJ2-7	TRBV4-1	once	TGCGCCAGCAGCCAAGTAGCTAGCGGAGCCTACGAGCAGTACTTC	CASSQVASGAYEQYF
NA	TRBJ2-3	TRBV27	NA	TGTGCCAGCAGTCCGCAGACCACAGATACGCAGTATTTT	CASSPQTTDTQYF
NA	TRBJ2-6	TRBV4-3	NA	TGCGCCAGCAGCCACCTACTGGACCTCTCTGGGGCCAACGTCCTGACTTTC	CASSHLLDLSGANVLTF
TRBD1	TRBJ1-2	TRBV6-5	NA	TGTGCCAGCAGTTACCGACAGGGCGGTCTCTATGGCTACACCTTC	CASSYRQGGLYGYTF
NA	TRBJ2-7	TRBV19	NA	TGTGCCAGTAGTATACCCGGGCAGGGCCACGAGCAGTACTTC	CASSIPGQGHEQYF
TRBD2	TRBJ2-1	TRBV9	NA	TGTGCCAGCAGCGTAGCGGAGGGAGGGCCCTGGCTCTTC	CASSVAEGGPWLF
TRBD2	TRBJ2-3	TRBV28	NA	TGTGCCAGCAGTGGTATAAAGACTAGCGAGGGCACAGATACGCAGTATTTT	CASSGIKTSEGTDTQYF
NA	TRBJ2-2	TRBV19	NA	TGTGCCAGTAGTATAGGGGCTGGCGGGGAGCTGTTTTTT	CASSIGAGGELFF
NA	TRBJ2-2	TRBV19	NA	TGTGCCAGTAGTGAGTACCAACGGGGATCCGGGGAGCTGTTTTTT	CASSEYQRGSGELFF
TRBD1	TRBJ2-2	TRBV27	NA	TGTGCCAGCAGGTGGGGGACAGAGACTCGCACCGGGGAGCTGTTTTTT	CASRWGTETRTGELFF
TRBD1	TRBJ1-3	TRBV7-8	NA	TGTGCCAGCACGGACAGGGTGCGAGGAAACACCATATATTTT	CASTDRVRGNTIYF
NA	TRBJ2-5	TRBV9	NA	TGTGCCAGCAGCGTGGGCCAAGAGACCCAGTACTTC	CASSVGQETQYF
TRBD1	TRBJ2-7	TRBV18	NA	TGTGCCAGCTCACCGGACAGGGGCTCCTACGAGCAGTACTTC	CASSPDRGSYEQYF
TRBD1	TRBJ1-1	TRBV2	NA	TGTGCCAGCTTGGAGACAGGGGGCTCTGGCACTGAAGCTTTCTTT	CASLETGGSGTEAFF
NA	TRBJ1-1	TRBV9	NA	TGTGCCAGCAGCGGAACCCTCAACTGGGGGAACTCTGAAGCTTTCTTT	CASSGTLNWGNSEAFF
TRBD1	TRBJ2-5	TRBV10-2	NA	TGCGCCAGCAGCGCCACAGGGGGCAGGGAGACCCAGTACTTC	CASSATGGRETQYF
NA	TRBJ1-4	TRBV29-1	NA	TGCAGCGCCGCCGGGGGCGAAAAACTGTTTTTT	CSAAGGEKLFF
NA	TRBJ2-7	TRBV5-1	NA	TGCGCCAGCAGCTTACAGGGAACTACCTCCTACGAGCAGTACTTC	CASSLQGTTSYEQYF